Each of the 32 T cell receptor beta chains below was sequenced from the same sample in a study of blood T cell repertoires in COVID-19. TCRdb's copy holds only in-frame clones and misses some; the assay was immunoSEQ multiplex PCR. The sample lists over 90,000 clones; 87% were seen once. Sequenced material: peripheral blood. These receptors were collected from a woman between 45 and 65 years old with COVID-19, enrolled during active disease.

This clone was seen only a few times. V usage is TRBV7-3 and J usage is TRBJ2-3, with 10 bases aligning to TRBD2. V was clipped by 8 bases and J by 1 base; unmatched bases: 6. The CDR3 totals 15 residues. Germline V gene lookup returns CDR1 SGHTA and CDR2 FQGTGA. Here the CDR3 DNA reads TGTGCCAGCGGCACTCTAGCGGGGGGCACAGATACGCAGTATTTT. Encoded protein: CASGTLAGGTDTQYF.

This chain joins TRBV4-1 and TRBJ2-3, with D possibly matching TRBD1 (6 bases). Trimming took 2 bases from V and 0 from J, leaving 15 bases between them. There are 17 residues in the CDR3. From germline, CDR1 is MGHRA and CDR2 YSYEKL. DNA for the CDR3: TGCGCCAGCAGCCAAATTGGGACACCGTCTAGCACAGATACGCAGTATTTT. Protein: CASSQIGTPSSTDTQYF.

This chain links TRBV29-1 with TRBJ1-6; 10 positions agree with TRBD1. V lost 6 bases and J lost 5; bases outside the gene matches: 4. Looked up from germline, CDR1 is SQVTM and CDR2 is ANQGSEA. There are 14 residues in the CDR3. CDR3 sequence: CSVSGTGDNSPLHF. CDR3 DNA: TGCAGCGTCTCCGGGACAGGGGATAATTCACCCCTCCACTTT.

This clone was recorded a few times. This chain uses TRBV2 with TRBJ1-1; 7 bases match TRBD1. The V and J ends lost 4 bases and 2 bases, in that order; junction bases with no gene match: 7. Per the germline V gene, CDR1 is SNHLY and CDR2 is FYNNEI. The CDR3 length is 15 residues. The CDR3 nucleotides are TGTGCCAGCAGTGTCGGAGGGGGCCGTAACACTGAAGCTTTCTTT. Translating it yields CASSVGGGRNTEAFF.

This clone showed up just once. The rearrangement joins TRBV10-3 to TRBJ1-6, with 11 bases matching TRBD1. Germline V lookup: CDR1 ENHRY, CDR2 SYGVKD. There are 16 residues in the CDR3. V shed 11 bases and J 9 bases; nucleotides not matched to a gene: 15. CDR3 sequence (DNA): TGTGCCGCGACAGAAGCTCAGGGACAGGGGGTTTCACCCCTCCACTTT. Translation: CAATEAQGQGVSPLHF.

The chain combines TRBV5-6 with TRBJ2-3; TRBD2 matches at 12 bases. Germline V gene data show CDR1 as SGHDT and CDR2 as YYEEEE. Trimming took 4 bases from V and 2 from J; bases not matched to a gene: 11. The CDR3 is made up of 18 amino acids. The DNA of the CDR3 is TGTGCCAGCAGCGAAGCAAGGCTAGCGGGGGGGTCCACAGATACGCAGTATTTT. It encodes CASSEARLAGGSTDTQYF.

This chain uses TRBV30 with TRBJ2-1; D remains unclear. The CDR3 has 17 amino acids. CDR1 is GTSNPN, CDR2 SVGIG, per germline (reference sequence). The V gene lost 3 bases and the J gene lost 0 bases, with 18 bases spanning the gap. The CDR3 nucleotides read TGTGCCTGGAGCCAAACCCGTCTTTCGAGCTCCTACAATGAGCAGTTCTTC. This codes for CAWSQTRLSSSYNEQFF.

The rearrangement links TRBV28 to TRBJ1-1; TRBD1 agrees at 9 bases. V shed 8 bases, J shed 8 bases, and the junction held 9 bases outside the gene matches. CDR3 length: 13 residues. Germline CDR1 reads MDHEN; CDR2 reads SYDVKM. CDR3 coding DNA: TGTGCCAGCTTTACCCCGGGACAGGGAGAAGCTTTCTTT. It encodes CASFTPGQGEAFF.

The V call is TRBV18, the J call TRBJ1-5; the D is unclear. CDR1 is KGHSH, CDR2 LQKENI, per germline. This CDR3 is 16 amino acids long. Deletions cut 1 base from V and 0 bases from J, with 10 bases between. The CDR3 protein is CASSPREAVSNQPQHF. The DNA of the CDR3 is TGTGCCAGCTCACCACGCGAAGCTGTTAGCAATCAGCCCCAGCATTTT.

The gene calls are TRBV6-5 and TRBJ2-5; tentative D call: TRBD2 (6 bases). CDR1 and CDR2 (germline): MNHEY, SVGAGI. The CDR3 length is 11 residues. Trimming shortened V by 6 bases and J by 5 bases, and 7 bases separated the two germline ends. The CDR3 region is CASSRGETQYF. The CDR3 nucleotides read TGTGCCAGCAGCCGGGGGGAGACCCAGTACTTC.

J is TRBJ1-5 and V is TRBV20-1; D uncertain. Trimming shortened V by 3 bases and J by 0 bases, and 9 bases separated the two germline ends. Germline V gene sequence: CDR1 DFQATT, CDR2 SNEGSKA (reference sequence). The CDR3 loop spans 14 amino acids. The CDR3 loop reads CSASNTYSNQPQHF. The CDR3 DNA sequence: TGCAGTGCTAGTAACACGTATAGCAATCAGCCCCAGCATTTT.

V is TRBV29-1 and J is TRBJ2-3; 8 bases are shared with TRBD2. Trimming took 6 bases from V and 6 from J; bases not matched to a gene: 20. The CDR3 consists of 17 residues. Looked up from germline, CDR1 is SQVTM and CDR2 is ANQGSEA. The CDR3 sequence: CSVPRSPTGGQRDTQYF. Written as DNA, the CDR3 is TGCAGCGTCCCCAGGTCCCCTACGGGGGGGCAAAGGGATACGCAGTATTTT.

The chain is built from TRBV11-2 and TRBJ2-7; 9 bases align to TRBD2. The CDR3 is made up of 14 amino acids. Germline lookup yields CDR1 SGHAT and CDR2 FQNNGV. J gave up 4 bases and V 1 base, and 2 bases lay outside the gene matches. The CDR3 sequence is CASSLGLAGYEQYF. CDR3 coding DNA: TGTGCCAGCAGCTTAGGGCTAGCGGGGTACGAGCAGTACTTC.

This chain links TRBV4-3 with TRBJ2-3, with 7 bases fitting TRBD1. Germline CDR1 reads LGHNA; CDR2 reads YSLEER. The CDR3 loop spans 16 amino acids. J was trimmed by 3 bases and V by 1 base; bases with no gene match: 7. Here the CDR3 DNA reads TGCGCCAGCAGCCAAGTCTTACAGGGGATTACAGATACGCAGTATTTT. Translating it yields CASSQVLQGITDTQYF.

The V call is TRBV29-1, the J call TRBJ1-5, with D perhaps TRBD1 (5 bases). The CDR3 is 15 amino acids. Germline V gene lookup returns CDR1 SQVTM and CDR2 ANQGSEA. Trimming shortened V by 7 bases and J by 1 base, and 17 bases separated the two germline ends. CDR3 coding DNA: TGCAGCGCCCTTATTCAGGGCATCAGCAATCAGCCCCAGCATTTT. It specifies CSALIQGISNQPQHF.

In this sample, this clone turned up once. The V gene is TRBV19, the J gene TRBJ1-1; maybe TRBD1 (5 bases). This CDR3 has 16 residues. Germline CDR1 and CDR2: LNHDA and SQIVND (reference sequence). The ends were cut back, 9 bases at V and 1 base at J, with 21 bases in the middle. The CDR3 spells CASSNRGDLRNTEAFF. As DNA, the CDR3 is TGTGCCAGCTCTAATCGGGGGGATCTGAGGAACACTGAAGCTTTCTTT.

The V and J genes are TRBV30 and TRBJ2-3; D unresolved. This CDR3 has 11 amino acids. CDR1 GTSNPN and CDR2 SVGIG come from the germline V gene (reference sequence). Trimming cost V 0 bases and J 14 bases, with 12 bases left between them. CDR3: CAWSVLGRSYF. The CDR3 DNA follows: TGTGCCTGGAGTGTACTCGGTCGCTCGTATTTT.

The V gene is TRBV5-1, the J gene TRBJ2-5; tentatively, D is TRBD2 (5 bases). Germline CDR1 is SGHRS and CDR2 is YFSETQ. CDR3 length: 16 amino acids. Trimming took 0 bases from V and 5 from J, leaving 17 bases between them. The CDR3 reads CASSLAGEGWSETQYF. CDR3 coding DNA: TGCGCCAGCAGCTTGGCCGGGGAAGGTTGGTCGGAGACCCAGTACTTC.

This chain connects TRBV3-1 (or the pseudogene TRBV3-2) to TRBJ1-2, with 8 bases matching TRBD1. Germline V CDR1 and CDR2: LGHDT, YNNKEL (reference sequence). Trimming at V came to 0 bases and at J to 4 bases, leaving 4 bases not matched to a gene. The CDR3 length is 15 residues. CDR3 DNA sequence: TGTGCCAGCAGCCAAGATGGAACAGGGGGCTATGGCTACACCTTC. Its translation is CASSQDGTGGYGYTF.

The CDR3 DNA sequence: TGTGCCAGCACCCCTCGGGGGGGTTCACAAGAGACCCAGTACTTC. Amino acids: CASTPRGGSQETQYF. The rearrangement links TRBV28 to TRBJ2-5; 8 positions agree with TRBD2. The V gene's germline CDR1 is MDHEN and CDR2 SYDVKM. J gave up 2 bases and V 7 bases, and 9 bases lay outside the gene matches. CDR3 length: 15 amino acids.

The chain recombines TRBV9 with TRBJ2-3, with D possibly being TRBD1 (7 bases). The CDR3 contains 17 residues. V lost 1 base and J lost 0, with 15 bases in between. Germline V gene sequence: CDR1 SGDLS, CDR2 YYNGEE. In DNA form, the CDR3 reads TGTGCCAGCAGCGTACCCAGGGGGGACACTAGCACAGATACGCAGTATTTT. Encoded protein: CASSVPRGDTSTDTQYF.

This clone came up a few times. This chain links TRBV6-6 with TRBJ1-4; no firm D call. Germline CDR1 MNHNY, CDR2 SVGAGI (reference sequence). The CDR3 runs 15 residues. V was pared by 5 bases and J by 6 bases, with 16 bases between. CDR3 nucleotides: TGTGCCAGCAGTCACGTTACGGAGTTCGATGAAAAACTGTTTTTT. It yields the protein CASSHVTEFDEKLFF.

V usage is TRBV10-3 and J usage is TRBJ1-3; 7 bases match TRBD1. Looked up from germline, CDR1 is ENHRY and CDR2 is SYGVKD. V trimming: 6 bases; J trimming: 2 bases; junction bases outside the gene matches: 7. This CDR3 has 15 amino acids. The CDR3 reads CAISPQGTAGNTIYF. In DNA form, the CDR3 reads TGTGCCATCAGCCCACAGGGGACCGCTGGAAACACCATATATTTT.

The chain uses TRBV18 and TRBJ1-1; TRBD1 matches at 11 bases. This CDR3 region has 14 residues. The germline gives CDR1 KGHSH, CDR2 LQKENI. Trimming at V came to 4 bases and at J to 5 bases, leaving 3 bases not matched to a gene. CDR3 bases: TGTGCCAGCTCACGGACAGGGGGCGGGACTGAAGCTTTCTTT. This encodes CASSRTGGGTEAFF.

The chain is built from TRBV6-5 and TRBJ1-2, with a tentative D call TRBD1 (6 bases). This CDR3 comprises 13 residues. Germline V CDR1 and CDR2: MNHEY, SVGAGI. The ends were cut back, 5 bases at V and 8 bases at J, with 15 bases in the middle. CDR3 protein: CASSPDSLQGYTF. The CDR3 coding sequence is TGTGCCAGCAGTCCGGACAGCTTACAAGGCTACACCTTC.

The V gene is TRBV4-1, the J gene TRBJ2-3; 11 bases map to TRBD2. Germline CDR1 reads MGHRA; CDR2 reads YSYEKL. The CDR3 has 16 residues. J was trimmed by 3 bases and V by 4 bases; bases with no gene match: 6. CDR3 residues: CASSPLLAGETDTQYF. DNA for the CDR3: TGCGCCAGCAGCCCATTACTAGCGGGGGAAACAGATACGCAGTATTTT.

The chain joins TRBV28 to TRBJ2-7; D gene unclear. The germline CDR1 and CDR2 sequences are MDHEN and SYDVKM. Trimming pared 3 bases from V and 1 base from J, leaving 7 bases between. The CDR3 has 13 amino acids. The CDR3 loop is CASSFSPSYEQYF. The CDR3 DNA reads as TGTGCCAGCAGTTTTAGCCCTTCCTACGAGCAGTACTTC.

This chain connects TRBV2 to TRBJ1-2; no clear D. Germline V lookup: CDR1 SNHLY, CDR2 FYNNEI. The CDR3 extends over 13 amino acids. The V and J ends lost 3 bases and 4 bases respectively, with 9 bases between them. Written as DNA, the CDR3 is TGTGCCAGCAGTGAGCGGGTTGGCTATGGCTACACCTTC. Its protein is CASSERVGYGYTF.

The V call is TRBV28, the J call TRBJ1-2; possibly TRBD1 for D (6 bases). CDR3 length equals 12 residues. Germline values: CDR1 MDHEN, CDR2 SYDVKM. Trimming pared 6 bases from V and 4 bases from J, leaving 9 bases between. CDR3 residues: CASRQGSYGYTF. The CDR3 DNA reads as TGTGCCAGCAGGCAGGGGAGCTATGGCTACACCTTC.

DNA for the CDR3: TGTGCCAGCAGTCCTTGGACAGGGAACTCCTACGAGCAGTACTTC. Protein product: CASSPWTGNSYEQYF. This chain links TRBV28 with TRBJ2-7; 8 nucleotides line up with TRBD1. This CDR3 has 15 amino acids. V was clipped by 5 bases and J by 0 bases; unmatched bases: 6. The germline V gene has CDR1 MDHEN and CDR2 SYDVKM.

The V gene is TRBV2, the J gene TRBJ1-2; D ambiguous. Per the germline V gene, CDR1 is SNHLY and CDR2 is FYNNEI. The V and J ends lost 4 bases and 8 bases respectively, with 14 bases between them. The CDR3 length is 13 residues. The CDR3 region has the DNA TGTGCCAGCAGTGGGGCAGGTCGTTTGGGCTACACCTTC. Its translation: CASSGAGRLGYTF.

This sequence joins TRBV4-1 and TRBJ2-7, with D possibly being TRBD2 (5 bases). This CDR3 has 15 amino acids. Per germline, CDR1 MGHRA and CDR2 YSYEKL. V gave up 5 bases and J gave up 2 bases, with 16 bases separating them. This chain's CDR3 is CASSWREGGPYEQYF. The CDR3 DNA reads TGCGCCAGCAGCTGGCGAGAGGGTGGCCCCTACGAGCAGTACTTC.